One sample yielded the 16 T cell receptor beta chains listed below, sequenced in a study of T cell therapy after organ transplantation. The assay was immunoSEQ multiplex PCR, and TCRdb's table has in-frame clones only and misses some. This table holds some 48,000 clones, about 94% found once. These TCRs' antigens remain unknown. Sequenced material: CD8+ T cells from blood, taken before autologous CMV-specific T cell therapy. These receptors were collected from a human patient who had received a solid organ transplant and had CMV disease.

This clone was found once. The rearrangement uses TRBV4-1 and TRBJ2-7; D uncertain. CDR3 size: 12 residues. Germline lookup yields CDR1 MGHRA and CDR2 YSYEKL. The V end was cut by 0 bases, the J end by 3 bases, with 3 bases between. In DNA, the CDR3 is TGCGCCAGCAGCCAAGACCGCTACGAGCAGTACTTC. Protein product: CASSQDRYEQYF.

The CDR3 here is CASSVGRASVTEAFF. In nucleotides, the CDR3 is TGTGCCAGTAGTGTAGGGAGAGCGAGTGTAACTGAAGCTTTCTTT. V gene TRBV19 combines with J gene TRBJ1-1; the D is unclear. The CDR3 sequence is 15 residues long. V was pared by 5 bases and J by 5 bases, with 18 bases between. The germline CDR1 and CDR2 sequences are LNHDA and SQIVND (reference sequence).

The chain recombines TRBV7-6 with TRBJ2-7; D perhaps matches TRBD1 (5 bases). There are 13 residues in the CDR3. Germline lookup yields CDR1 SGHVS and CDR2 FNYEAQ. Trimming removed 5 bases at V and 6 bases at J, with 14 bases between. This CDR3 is CASSLGRVSEQYF. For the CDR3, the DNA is TGTGCCAGCAGCCTGGGCAGGGTAAGCGAGCAGTACTTC.

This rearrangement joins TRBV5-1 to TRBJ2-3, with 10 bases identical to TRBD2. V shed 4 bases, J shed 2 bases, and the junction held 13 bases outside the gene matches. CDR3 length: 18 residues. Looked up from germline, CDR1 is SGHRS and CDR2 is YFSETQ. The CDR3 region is CASSIPSGRARPTDTQYF. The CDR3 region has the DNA TGCGCCAGCAGCATCCCCAGCGGGAGGGCCCGACCCACAGATACGCAGTATTTT. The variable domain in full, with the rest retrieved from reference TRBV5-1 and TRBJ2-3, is KAGVTQTPRYLIKTRGQQVTLSCSPISGHRSVSWYQQTPGQGLQFLFEYFSETQRNKGNFPGRFSGRQFSNSRSEMNVSTLELGDSALYLCASSIPSGRARPTDTQYFGPGTRLTVL.

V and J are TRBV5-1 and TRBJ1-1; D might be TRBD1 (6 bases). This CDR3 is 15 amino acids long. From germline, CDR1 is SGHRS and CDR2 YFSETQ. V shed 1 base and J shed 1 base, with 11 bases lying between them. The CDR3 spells CASSLRTGQNTEAFF. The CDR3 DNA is TGCGCCAGCAGCTTGAGAACGGGACAGAACACTGAAGCTTTCTTT.

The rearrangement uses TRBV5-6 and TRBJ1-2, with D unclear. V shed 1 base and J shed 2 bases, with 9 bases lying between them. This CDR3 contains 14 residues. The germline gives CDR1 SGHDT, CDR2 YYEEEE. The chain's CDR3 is CASSLYGSNYGYTF. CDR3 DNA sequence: TGTGCCAGCAGCTTGTATGGATCCAACTATGGCTACACCTTC.

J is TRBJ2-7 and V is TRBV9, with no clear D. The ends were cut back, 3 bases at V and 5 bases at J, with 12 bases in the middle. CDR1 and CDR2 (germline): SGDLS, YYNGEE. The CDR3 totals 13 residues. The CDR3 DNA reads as TGTGCCAGCAGCGGCCTATCCCCCCACGAGCAGTACTTC. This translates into CASSGLSPHEQYF.

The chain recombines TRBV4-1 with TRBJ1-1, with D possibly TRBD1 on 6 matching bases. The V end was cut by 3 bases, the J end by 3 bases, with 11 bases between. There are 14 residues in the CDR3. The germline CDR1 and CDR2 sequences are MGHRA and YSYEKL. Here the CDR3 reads CASSHPGQHTEAFF. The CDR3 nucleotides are TGCGCCAGCAGCCACCCTGGACAGCACACTGAAGCTTTCTTT.

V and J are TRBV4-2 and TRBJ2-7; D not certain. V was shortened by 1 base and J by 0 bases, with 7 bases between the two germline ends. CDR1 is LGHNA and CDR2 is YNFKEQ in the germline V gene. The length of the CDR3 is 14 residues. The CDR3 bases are TGTGCCAGCAGCCAAGGGACGGCCTCCTACGAGCAGTACTTC. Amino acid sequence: CASSQGTASYEQYF.

The chain's CDR3 is CASSLANRNYEQYF. CDR3 sequence (DNA): TGTGCCAGCAGCTTAGCCAACAGGAACTACGAGCAGTACTTC. The chain carries TRBV7-2 and TRBJ2-7; D is perhaps TRBD1 (5 bases). The CDR3 covers 14 residues. Trimming stripped 0 bases from V and 3 bases from J, with 9 bases between. CDR1 is SGHTA, CDR2 FQGNSA, per germline.

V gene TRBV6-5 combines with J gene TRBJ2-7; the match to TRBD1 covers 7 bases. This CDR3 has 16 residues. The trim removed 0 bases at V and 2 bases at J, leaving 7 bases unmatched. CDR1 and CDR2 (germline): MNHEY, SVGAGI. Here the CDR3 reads CASSYSKGTATYEQYF. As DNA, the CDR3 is TGTGCCAGCAGTTACTCGAAAGGGACAGCCACCTACGAGCAGTACTTC.

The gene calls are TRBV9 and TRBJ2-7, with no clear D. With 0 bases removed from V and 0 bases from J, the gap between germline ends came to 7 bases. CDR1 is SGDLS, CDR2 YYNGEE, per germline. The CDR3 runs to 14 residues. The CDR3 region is CASSVGGSSYEQYF. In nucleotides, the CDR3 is TGTGCCAGCAGCGTAGGAGGCAGCTCCTACGAGCAGTACTTC.

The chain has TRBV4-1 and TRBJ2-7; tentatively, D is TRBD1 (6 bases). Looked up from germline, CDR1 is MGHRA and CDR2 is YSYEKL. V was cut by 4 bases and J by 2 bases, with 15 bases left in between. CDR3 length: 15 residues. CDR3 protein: CASSRATGEAYEQYF. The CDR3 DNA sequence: TGCGCCAGCAGCCGCGCGACAGGTGAAGCCTACGAGCAGTACTTC.

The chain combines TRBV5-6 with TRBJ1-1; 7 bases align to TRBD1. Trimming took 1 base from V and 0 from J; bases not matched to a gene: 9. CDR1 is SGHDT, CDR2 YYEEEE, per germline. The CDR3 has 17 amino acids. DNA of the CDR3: TGTGCCAGCAGCTTGAGCTTCAGGGGGGACCTGAACACTGAAGCTTTCTTT. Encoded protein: CASSLSFRGDLNTEAFF.

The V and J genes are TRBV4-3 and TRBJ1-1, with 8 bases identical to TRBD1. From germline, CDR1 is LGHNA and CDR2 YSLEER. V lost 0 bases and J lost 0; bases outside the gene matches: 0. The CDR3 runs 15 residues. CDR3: CASSQDRGLNTEAFF. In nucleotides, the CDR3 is TGCGCCAGCAGCCAAGACAGGGGGCTGAACACTGAAGCTTTCTTT.

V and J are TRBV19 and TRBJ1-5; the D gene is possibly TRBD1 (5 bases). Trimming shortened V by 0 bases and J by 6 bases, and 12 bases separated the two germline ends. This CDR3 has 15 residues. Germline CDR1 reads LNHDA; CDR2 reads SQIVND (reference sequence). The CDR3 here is CASSIDGGVGQPQHF. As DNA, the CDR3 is TGTGCCAGTAGTATAGATGGGGGAGTCGGTCAGCCCCAGCATTTT.